Shown below are 26 T cell receptor beta chains from a single sample sequenced in a study of blood T cell repertoires in COVID-19. The repertoire was sequenced with immunoSEQ multiplex PCR; TCRdb's copy has only in-frame clones and lacks some. This sample yields about 200,000 clones, of which under 90% are seen a single time; about 4.1% belongs to the top ten. Sequenced: peripheral blood. These receptor sequences come from a man in his fifties with acute or convalescent COVID-19.

This clone appeared a single time. The chain carries TRBV2 and TRBJ1-4, with 8 bases identical to TRBD1. Per the germline V gene, CDR1 is SNHLY and CDR2 is FYNNEI. CDR3 length: 14 amino acids. V lost 5 bases and J lost 7; bases outside the gene matches: 6. In DNA form, the CDR3 reads TGTGCCAGCAGTAACGACAGGGGAAGTGAAAAACTGTTTTTT. The encoded protein is CASSNDRGSEKLFF.

This chain connects TRBV12-3 or TRBV12-4 to TRBJ1-1; perhaps TRBD1 as D (5 bases). Trimming left V 3 bases short and J 4 bases short, with 9 bases between. The CDR3 has 13 residues. This CDR3 is CASSFRGFTEAFF. The CDR3 DNA sequence: TGTGCCAGCAGTTTTCGGGGGTTCACTGAAGCTTTCTTT.

The V and J genes are TRBV2 and TRBJ2-1; no clear D. The V end was cut by 8 bases, the J end by 5 bases, with 13 bases between. The CDR3 is 13 amino acids. Germline V gene sequence: CDR1 SNHLY, CDR2 FYNNEI. The CDR3 spells CASHVGLHNEQFF. The DNA of the CDR3 is TGTGCCAGCCACGTTGGCCTCCACAATGAGCAGTTCTTC.

V usage is TRBV7-9 and J usage is TRBJ2-5; D is possibly TRBD2 (6 bases). Germline V gene lookup returns CDR1 SEHNR and CDR2 FQNEAQ (reference sequence). The CDR3 sequence is 20 residues long. Trimming pared 5 bases from V and 5 bases from J, leaving 33 bases between. The DNA for the CDR3 is TGTGCCAGCAGCACCCTGATGTCCCGGGACTTCCTCGGCGGCGGGGAGACCCAGTACTTC. Translating gives CASSTLMSRDFLGGGETQYF.

Comment on this clone: Other DNA variants within this sample encode the same CDR3. The chain links TRBV6-1 to TRBJ1-2; TRBD1 matches 8 bases. The CDR3 has 14 residues. The V and J ends lost 1 base and 5 bases, in that order; junction bases with no gene match: 3. Germline values: CDR1 MNHNS, CDR2 SASEGT. The CDR3 loop is CASSEGTGLYGYTF. The CDR3 DNA follows: TGTGCCAGCAGTGAAGGGACAGGGTTATATGGCTACACCTTC.

The chain couples TRBV29-1 to TRBJ1-5; possible D gene TRBD1, 5 bases. This CDR3 contains 17 residues. CDR1 and CDR2 (germline): SQVTM, ANQGSEA. V was trimmed by 4 bases and J by 0 bases, leaving 19 bases between them. The CDR3 DNA follows: TGCAGCGTTGGCCTCGGAACAGGCCTCTATAGCAATCAGCCCCAGCATTTT. Protein: CSVGLGTGLYSNQPQHF.

The rearrangement links TRBV5-1 to TRBJ1-2; D is ambiguous. The CDR3 is made up of 17 amino acids. CDR1 is SGHRS and CDR2 is YFSETQ in the germline V gene. V lost 0 bases to trimming and J lost 2 bases, with 17 bases between them. Here the CDR3 reads CASSLVAGQIANYGYTF. CDR3 nucleotide sequence: TGCGCCAGCAGCTTGGTTGCAGGCCAAATCGCAAACTATGGCTACACCTTC.

The V gene is TRBV19, the J gene TRBJ2-7; D possibly corresponds to TRBD1 (8 bases). The germline gives CDR1 LNHDA, CDR2 SQIVND (reference sequence). This CDR3 is built from 17 residues. V lost 3 bases and J lost 3, with 21 bases in between. The CDR3 loop reads CASSIRVTGGGIYEQYF. The DNA of the CDR3 is TGTGCCAGTAGTATCCGAGTAACAGGGGGAGGGATCTACGAGCAGTACTTC.

The genes are TRBV7-9 and TRBJ2-2; a weak D match, TRBD2 (5 bases). The V gene's germline CDR1 is SEHNR and CDR2 FQNEAQ (reference sequence). Deletions cut 2 bases from V and 6 bases from J, with 13 bases between. CDR3 length: 15 amino acids. The CDR3 spells CASSLLGNSAGELFF. CDR3 DNA sequence: TGTGCCAGCAGCTTATTGGGGAATAGCGCCGGGGAGCTGTTTTTT. The full variable domain, completed using reference TRBV7-9 and TRBJ2-2, is DTGVSQNPRHKITKRGQNVTFRCDPISEHNRLYWYRQTLGQGPEFLTYFQNEAQLEKSRLLSDRFSAERPKGSFSTLEIQRTEQGDSAMYLCASSLLGNSAGELFFGEGSRLTVL.

This clone was observed a single time. The rearrangement links TRBV29-1 to TRBJ1-1; 10 bases match TRBD1. Germline loops: CDR1 SQVTM, CDR2 ANQGSEA. J lost 6 bases, V lost 7 bases, and 11 bases had no gene match. The CDR3 covers 14 residues. The CDR3 DNA reads TGCAGCGCCGCCGACAGGGGGCTAATGTCTGAAGCTTTCTTT. This sequence encodes CSAADRGLMSEAFF.

The gene calls are TRBV19 and TRBJ2-1, with 12 positions matching TRBD1. CDR3 size: 14 residues. Trimming took 6 bases from V and 7 from J; bases not matched to a gene: 4. Germline V gene data show CDR1 as LNHDA and CDR2 as SQIVND (reference sequence). This chain's CDR3 is CASSGTGGGNEQFF. As DNA, the CDR3 is TGTGCCAGTAGCGGGACAGGGGGCGGGAATGAGCAGTTCTTC.

The genes are TRBV6-5 and TRBJ2-7; D perhaps matches TRBD2 (5 bases). There are 14 residues in the CDR3. Germline assignment: CDR1 MNHEY and CDR2 SVGAGI. V lost 10 bases and J lost 2, with 18 bases in between. This CDR3 reads CATTRAVSTYEQYF. The CDR3 region has the DNA TGTGCCACCACGAGGGCGGTGTCAACCTACGAGCAGTACTTC.

V and J are TRBV19 and TRBJ2-5; a weak D match, TRBD1 (6 bases). Germline CDR1 LNHDA, CDR2 SQIVND (reference sequence). The CDR3 sequence is 14 residues long. Trimming shortened V by 7 bases and J by 5 bases, and 17 bases separated the two germline ends. As DNA, the CDR3 is TGTGCCAGTACCTCGGGGCAGGGGCCGGAGACCCAGTACTTC. It yields the protein CASTSGQGPETQYF.

The chain combines TRBV18 with TRBJ1-1; a possible D gene is TRBD1 (5 bases). The germline V gene has CDR1 KGHSH and CDR2 LQKENI. This CDR3 has 14 amino acids. V was trimmed by 8 bases and J by 3 bases, leaving 16 bases between them. CDR3 in amino acids: CASVTSGGDTEAFF. The CDR3 DNA reads TGTGCCAGCGTCACCTCGGGGGGGGACACTGAAGCTTTCTTT.

V and J are TRBV21-1 and TRBJ1-5; TRBD1 is taken as the D call from the table, unchecked against the DNA. TRBV21-1 is a pseudogene segment. The CDR3 extends over 16 amino acids. This chain's CDR3 is CASSKERGQSNQPQHF. The CDR3 DNA follows: TGTGCCAGCAGCAAAGAGAGGGGGCAGAGCAATCAGCCCCAGCATTTT.

This clone was counted a single time. The J gene is TRBJ1-2, the V gene TRBV4-1, with 8 bases fitting TRBD1. Germline V gene data show CDR1 as MGHRA and CDR2 as YSYEKL. V lost 1 base, J lost 4 bases, and 11 bases stayed unmatched. This CDR3 region has 17 residues. CDR3 sequence (DNA): TGCGCCAGCAGCCAAGTGGTTGCAGGGGGCGAGGGCTATGGCTACACCTTC. It is translated as CASSQVVAGGEGYGYTF.

The chain uses TRBV19 and TRBJ2-7, with a possible D match to TRBD2 (6 bases). The CDR3 has 13 residues. CDR1 LNHDA and CDR2 SQIVND come from the germline V gene (reference sequence). Trimming removed 8 bases from V and 3 bases from J, with 14 bases in between. The CDR3 DNA follows: TGTGCCAGTTCCCGGCAGGGAGGCTACGAGCAGTACTTC. Its translation is CASSRQGGYEQYF. The full variable domain, completed using reference TRBV19 and TRBJ2-7, is DGGITQSPKYLFRKEGQNVTLSCEQNLNHDAMYWYRQDPGQGLRLIYYSQIVNDFQKGDIAEGYSVSREKKESFPLTVTSAQKNPTAFYLCASSRQGGYEQYFGPGTRLTVT.

The CDR3 spells CASSLAGTGNEQYF. In nucleotides, the CDR3 is TGTGCCAGCAGCTTGGCCGGGACAGGGAACGAGCAGTACTTC. The chain uses TRBV5-5 and TRBJ2-7, with 9 bases matching TRBD1. This CDR3 is 14 amino acids long. CDR1 SGHKS and CDR2 YYEKEE come from the germline V gene (reference sequence). V shed 0 bases and J 5 bases; nucleotides not matched to a gene: 3.

The chain links TRBV30 to TRBJ1-2; maybe TRBD1 (5 bases). Trimming cost V 2 bases and J 2 bases, with 9 bases left between them. Per germline, CDR1 GTSNPN and CDR2 SVGIG (reference sequence). The CDR3 length is 13 residues. CDR3 DNA sequence: TGTGCCTGGAGTCCCCGGGGGAACTATGGCTACACCTTC. It yields the protein CAWSPRGNYGYTF.

This rearrangement joins TRBV18 to TRBJ1-5; the match to TRBD1 covers 8 bases. This CDR3 region has 17 residues. In germline, CDR1 is KGHSH, CDR2 LQKENI. The trim removed 2 bases at V and 2 bases at J, leaving 8 bases unmatched. The CDR3 DNA sequence: TGTGCCAGCTCACCAACGACAGGGGATAACGGCAATCAGCCCCAGCATTTT. Its translation is CASSPTTGDNGNQPQHF.

This chain joins TRBV5-6 and TRBJ2-3; D remains ambiguous. The ends were cut back, 4 bases at V and 0 bases at J, with 15 bases in the middle. CDR1 and CDR2 (germline): SGHDT, YYEEEE. The CDR3 sequence is 16 residues long. CDR3 in DNA: TGTGCCAGCAGCGCGCGCCATGGGCGTAGCACAGATACGCAGTATTTT. Amino acid sequence: CASSARHGRSTDTQYF. The full variable domain, with the rest looked up from reference TRBV5-6 and TRBJ2-3, is DAGVTQSPTHLIKTRGQQVTLRCSPKSGHDTVSWYQQALGQGPQFIFQYYEEEERQRGNFPDRFSGHQFPNYSSELNVNALLLGDSALYLCASSARHGRSTDTQYFGPGTRLTVL.

The rearrangement joins TRBV10-1 to TRBJ1-3; no reliable D call. Germline-derived CDR1 and CDR2 are WNHNN and SYGVQD (reference sequence). This CDR3 comprises 11 residues. V lost 4 bases and J lost 6, with 4 bases in between. This CDR3 reads CASSVVNTIYF. The CDR3 DNA follows: TGCGCCAGCAGTGTAGTAAACACCATATATTTT.

V and J are TRBV19 and TRBJ2-7, with 11 bases matching TRBD1. This CDR3 contains 14 residues. J lost 4 bases, V lost 4 bases, and 3 bases had no gene match. Germline V gene lookup returns CDR1 LNHDA and CDR2 SQIVND (reference sequence). This chain's CDR3 is CASSRGQGVYEQYF. In nucleotides, the CDR3 is TGTGCCAGTAGTAGGGGACAGGGGGTATACGAGCAGTACTTC.

This chain connects TRBV5-5 to TRBJ2-2; maybe TRBD2 (6 bases). Germline V gives CDR1 SGHKS, CDR2 YYEKEE (reference sequence). The CDR3 has 14 amino acids. V was clipped by 4 bases and J by 4 bases, with 11 bases between them. CDR3 nucleotides: TGTGCCAGCAGCCTTCCCGGGAGCACCGGGGAGCTGTTTTTT. This gives the protein CASSLPGSTGELFF. The full variable domain, rest sourced from reference TRBV5-5 and TRBJ2-2, is DAGVTQSPTHLIKTRGQQVTLRCSPISGHKSVSWYQQVLGQGPQFIFQYYEKEERGRGNFPDRFSARQFPNYSSELNVNALLLGDSALYLCASSLPGSTGELFFGEGSRLTVL.

This chain uses TRBV10-2 with TRBJ1-1; the match to TRBD1 covers 8 bases. J lost 8 bases, V lost 8 bases, and 10 bases had no gene match. Germline V gene sequence: CDR1 WSHSY, CDR2 SAAADI. The CDR3 consists of 13 residues. The CDR3 bases are TGCGCCAGCTCAACAACTAGGACAGGGGAAGCTTTCTTT. Translating it yields CASSTTRTGEAFF.

Turning to this clone: One end of the junction does not line up with germline, which may come from a read error. V is TRBV19 and J is TRBJ1-2, with D possibly being TRBD1 (5 bases). The CDR3 is 15 residues long. Germline values: CDR1 LNHDA, CDR2 SQIVND (reference sequence). The CDR3 sequence is CASSIARGGVSGHTF. The CDR3 DNA is TGTGCCAGTAGTATAGCAAGGGGAGGTGTATCTGGCCACACCTTC.